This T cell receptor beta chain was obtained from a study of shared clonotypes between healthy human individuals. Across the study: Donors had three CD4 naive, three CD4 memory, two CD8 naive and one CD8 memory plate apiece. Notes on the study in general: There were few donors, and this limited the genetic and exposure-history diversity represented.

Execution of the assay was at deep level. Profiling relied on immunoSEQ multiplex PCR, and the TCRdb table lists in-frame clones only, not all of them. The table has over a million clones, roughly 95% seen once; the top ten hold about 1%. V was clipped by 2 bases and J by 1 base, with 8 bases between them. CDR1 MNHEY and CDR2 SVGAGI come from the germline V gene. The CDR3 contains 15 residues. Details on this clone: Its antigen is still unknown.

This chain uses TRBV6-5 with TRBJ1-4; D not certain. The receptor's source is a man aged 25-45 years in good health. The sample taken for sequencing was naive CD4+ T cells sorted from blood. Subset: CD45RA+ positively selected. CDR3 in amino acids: CASSYNPGTNEKLFF. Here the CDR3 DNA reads TGTGCCAGCAGTTACAACCCCGGAACTAATGAAAAACTGTTTTTT.